This T cell receptor (beta chain) came from a study of beta chain features in type 1 diabetes. Study-level results: Patients with Type 1 diabetes showed moderately but significantly shorter TCRB CDR3s in all four CD4+ subsets. Diminished insertions and augmented deletions at VDJ junctions characterized type 1 diabetes patients.

With V trimmed by 1 base and J by 3 bases, 5 bases remained unmatched. The CDR3 is made up of 16 amino acids. Germline lookup yields CDR1 SGHAT and CDR2 FQNNGV. This clone occurred a few times. Its antigen is not known. Via CD45RO/CCR7/CD25/CD127/CD95/CD27, cells of the CD4+ naive, central memory, regulatory and stem cell-like memory subsets were sorted. Every sorted population was more than 98% pure. Every bit of the isolated RNA underwent reverse transcription, so sequencing read expressed TCRB transcripts. Sequencing was performed with immunoSEQ multiplex PCR; in TCRdb, only in-frame clones are kept and a portion is missing. The data hold about 280,000 clones, with over 14% observed a single time.

This TCR was recovered from a man between 18 and 35 years old with type 1 diabetes. The rearrangement uses TRBV11-2 and TRBJ2-1; TRBD2 matches 8 bases. Sample: naive CD4+ T cells from blood. The CDR3 protein is CASSLVGRGVYNEQFF. The DNA for the CDR3 is TGTGCCAGCAGCTTAGTAGGGCGGGGGGTCTACAATGAGCAGTTCTTC.